The T cell receptor (beta chain) under discussion was sequenced for a study of identical twins (dated by TCRdb to about 2016). Turning to the overall study: TCR alpha and beta repertoires from monozygotic twins, unrelated adults of various ages and cord blood were deep-sequenced to test whether fetal clonotypes persist. Replicate twin experiments were performed at different times using different library preparation protocols to rule out contamination.

CDR1 SQVTM and CDR2 ANQGSEA were looked up in the germline V gene. Here V drops 7 bases and J drops 7 bases, and the junction holds 9 bases not matched to any gene. The CDR3 has 14 amino acids, counting the end cysteine and phenylalanine. Just the 42-base CDR3 DNA is kept, in frame starting at base 1. With respect to this clonotype: The antigen this receptor binds is unknown. One base away there is no much larger clone; base qualities are not given.

The protocol used for the library was 5' RACE. The sample was run on an Illumina HiSeq 2000. Template switching added a universal primer binding site, and the final cDNA carried a unique molecular identifier that allowed TCR cDNA molecules to be counted accurately. Specific primers in the conserved constant-segment region were used to synthesize first-strand cDNA for the TCR alpha and beta chains. To control for contamination, every cDNA library was double barcoded, receiving both a SMART-Mk sample barcode and Illumina barcodes. TruSeq adapter sequences, together with Illumina sample barcodes, were added in two successive PCR steps. Sequencing of the TCR alpha and beta cDNA libraries was done on the Illumina HiSeq platform using custom primers. In the paper's pipeline: Unique molecular identifiers were extracted from raw reads with MiGEC, and CDR3 positions were determined with MiXCR. For each individual, recombination models were inferred using an EM algorithm with the repgenHMM and IGoR tools. The tcR package in R was used for shared clonotype analysis, with sharing normalized by the product of cloneset sizes. To study raw recombination free of thymic and clonal selection effects, out-of-frame nonproductive sequences were analyzed. The public reads were quality trimmed at Q25 with fastp and then assembled into clones with MiXCR by TCRdb, keeping productive beta chains. Merged by CDR3 protein, the rows form single entries marked with the most common genes and DNA. The V and J calls shown here were made by TCRdb, not taken from the authors' results. The sample table records hundreds of thousands of distinct CDR3 sequences; 9% to 15% of these occur just once. The ten top clones hold around 1.5% of the sample.

All donors were healthy Caucasians. The twin cohort comprised three pairs of female monozygotic twins, all aged about 18 to 29 years. The RNA used for TCR libraries was isolated from peripheral blood mononuclear cells. Here is what the overall study found, with its caveats: In monozygotic twins, recombination models systematically underestimated out-of-frame TCR alpha sharing, but the models matched the sharing seen between unrelated individuals. Fewer insertions were carried by abundant cord blood beta clonotypes, a similar but weaker trend appeared in young adult naive repertoires, and no such trend appeared in memory repertoires. Out-of-frame TCR alpha sequences shared between twins showed an excess of low generation-probability sequences compared with coincidental sharing between unrelated individuals. In beta out-of-frame sequences, excess twin sharing was weaker, because having fewer shared sequences lowered the signal-to-noise ratio. Zero-insertion analyses could be partly confounded by invariant T cells such as MAIT and iNKT, although diverse VJ usage argued against such confounding for most clonotypes. Because the same donors could not be followed over many years, the conclusions depended on cross-sectional statistical analysis.

The sample also formed part of further work on yellow fever vaccine responses in identical twins. The second study's paper adds: According to the authors, the vaccine-induced T cell response in identical twins seemed to be partly convergent and partly specific to each individual. The study precisely tracked vaccine-responding T cell clones in identical twins.

The V gene is TRBV29-1 and the J gene is TRBJ2-1; 11 bases in between match TRBD2. Input material: PBMCs. This clonotype originated in a woman under 30 in good health. CDR3 sequence: CSAQMVAGGNEQFF. The nucleotide sequence reads TGCAGCGCTCAGATGGTAGCGGGAGGGAATGAGCAGTTCTTC.